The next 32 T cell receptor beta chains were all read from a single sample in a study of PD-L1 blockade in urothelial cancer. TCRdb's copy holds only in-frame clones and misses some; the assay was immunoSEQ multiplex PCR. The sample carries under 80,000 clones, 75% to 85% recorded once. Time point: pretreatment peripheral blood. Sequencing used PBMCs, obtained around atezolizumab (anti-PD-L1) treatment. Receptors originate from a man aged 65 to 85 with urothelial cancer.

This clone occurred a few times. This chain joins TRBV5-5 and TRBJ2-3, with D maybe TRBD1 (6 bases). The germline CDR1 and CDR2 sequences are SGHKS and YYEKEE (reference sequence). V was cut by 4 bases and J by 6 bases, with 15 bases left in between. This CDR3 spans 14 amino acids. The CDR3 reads CASSPYRVGDTQYF. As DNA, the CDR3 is TGTGCCAGCAGCCCTTACAGGGTTGGGGATACGCAGTATTTT.

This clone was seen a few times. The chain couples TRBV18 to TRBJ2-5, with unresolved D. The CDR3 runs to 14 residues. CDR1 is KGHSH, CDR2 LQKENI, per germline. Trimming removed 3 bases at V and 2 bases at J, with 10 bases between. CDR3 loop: CASSPLAVQETQYF. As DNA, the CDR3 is TGTGCCAGCTCACCCCTGGCAGTTCAAGAGACCCAGTACTTC.

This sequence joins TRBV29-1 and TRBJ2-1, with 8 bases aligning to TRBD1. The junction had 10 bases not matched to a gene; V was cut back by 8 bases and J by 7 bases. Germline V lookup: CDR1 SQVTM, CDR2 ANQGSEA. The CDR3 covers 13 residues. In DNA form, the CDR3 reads TGCAGCACAGGACAGGGATCGAGGAATGAGCAGTTCTTC. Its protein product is CSTGQGSRNEQFF.

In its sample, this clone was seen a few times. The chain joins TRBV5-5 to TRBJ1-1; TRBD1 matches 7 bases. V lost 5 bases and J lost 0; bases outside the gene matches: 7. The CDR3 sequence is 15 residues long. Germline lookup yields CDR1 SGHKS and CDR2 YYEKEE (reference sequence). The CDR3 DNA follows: TGTGCCAGCAGGAGCCCACAGGGGATGAACACTGAAGCTTTCTTT. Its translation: CASRSPQGMNTEAFF. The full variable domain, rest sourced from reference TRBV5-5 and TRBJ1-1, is DAGVTQSPTHLIKTRGQQVTLRCSPISGHKSVSWYQQVLGQGPQFIFQYYEKEERGRGNFPDRFSARQFPNYSSELNVNALLLGDSALYLCASRSPQGMNTEAFFGQGTRLTVV.

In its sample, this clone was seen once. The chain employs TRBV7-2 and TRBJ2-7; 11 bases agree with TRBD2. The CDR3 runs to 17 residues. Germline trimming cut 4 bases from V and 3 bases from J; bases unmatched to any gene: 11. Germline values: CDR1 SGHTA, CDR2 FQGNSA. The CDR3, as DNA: TGTGCCAGCAGCTCGGCCTCTACTAGCGGGGGTTACTACGAGCAGTACTTC. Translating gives CASSSASTSGGYYEQYF.

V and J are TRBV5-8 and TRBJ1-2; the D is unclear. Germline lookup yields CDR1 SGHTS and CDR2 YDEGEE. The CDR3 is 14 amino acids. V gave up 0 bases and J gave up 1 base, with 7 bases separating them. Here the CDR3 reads CASSLGWSNYGYTF. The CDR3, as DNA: TGTGCCAGCAGCTTGGGGTGGAGTAACTATGGCTACACCTTC.

The CDR3 loop reads CASSFGGGASGELFF. Here the CDR3 DNA reads TGTGCCAGCAGTTTTGGCGGGGGGGCATCCGGGGAGCTGTTTTTT. The chain combines TRBV28 with TRBJ2-2; TRBD2 aligns across 9 bases. The V segment lost 3 bases and the J segment 6 bases; nucleotides outside the gene matches: 5. There are 15 residues in the CDR3. Germline V lookup: CDR1 MDHEN, CDR2 SYDVKM.

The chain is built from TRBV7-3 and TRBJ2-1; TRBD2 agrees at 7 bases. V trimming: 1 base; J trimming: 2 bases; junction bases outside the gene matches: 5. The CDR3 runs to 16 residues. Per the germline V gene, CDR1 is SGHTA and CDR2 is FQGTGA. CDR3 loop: CASSLNSGVTYNEQFF. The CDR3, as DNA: TGTGCCAGCAGCTTAAACAGCGGGGTTACCTACAATGAGCAGTTCTTC.

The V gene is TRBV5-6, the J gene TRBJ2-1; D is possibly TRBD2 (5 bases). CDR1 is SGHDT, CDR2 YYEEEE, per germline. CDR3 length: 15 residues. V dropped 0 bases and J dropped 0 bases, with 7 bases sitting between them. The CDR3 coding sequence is TGTGCCAGCAGCTTGGCCACTAGCTCCTACAATGAGCAGTTCTTC. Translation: CASSLATSSYNEQFF.

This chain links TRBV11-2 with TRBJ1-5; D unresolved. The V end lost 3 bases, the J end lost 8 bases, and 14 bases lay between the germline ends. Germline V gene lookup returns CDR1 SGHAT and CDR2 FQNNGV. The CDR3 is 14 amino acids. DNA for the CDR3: TGTGCCAGCAGCTTGACCGGGGTCGGGGAGCCCCAGCATTTT. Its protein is CASSLTGVGEPQHF.

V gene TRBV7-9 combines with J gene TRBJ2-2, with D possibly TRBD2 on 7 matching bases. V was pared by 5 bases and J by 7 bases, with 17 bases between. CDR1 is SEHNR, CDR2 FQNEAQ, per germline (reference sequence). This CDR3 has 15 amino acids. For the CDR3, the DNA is TGTGCCAGCAGCCCGCTGGGGGGGCTTGGCGGGGAGCTGTTTTTT. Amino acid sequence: CASSPLGGLGGELFF.

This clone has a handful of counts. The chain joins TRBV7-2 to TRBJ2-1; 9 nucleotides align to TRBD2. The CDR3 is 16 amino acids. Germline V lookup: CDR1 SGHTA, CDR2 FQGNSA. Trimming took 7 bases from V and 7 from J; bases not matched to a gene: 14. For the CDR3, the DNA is TGTGCCAGCACCGCGATAGCGGATAGCGGGAGAAATGAGCAGTTCTTC. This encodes CASTAIADSGRNEQFF.

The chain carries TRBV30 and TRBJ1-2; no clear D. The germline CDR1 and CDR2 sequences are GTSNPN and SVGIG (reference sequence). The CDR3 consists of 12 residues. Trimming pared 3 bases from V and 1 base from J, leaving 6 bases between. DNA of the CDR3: TGTGCCTGGAGGACAAATAACTATGGCTACACCTTC. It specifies CAWRTNNYGYTF.

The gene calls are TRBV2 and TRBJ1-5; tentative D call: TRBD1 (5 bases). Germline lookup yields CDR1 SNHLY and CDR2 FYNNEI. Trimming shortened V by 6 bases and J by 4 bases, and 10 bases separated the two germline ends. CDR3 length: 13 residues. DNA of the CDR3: TGTGCCAGCAGGGGGGAGGTAAATCAGCCCCAGCATTTT. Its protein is CASRGEVNQPQHF. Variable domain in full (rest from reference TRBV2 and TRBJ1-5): EPEVTQTPSHQVTQMGQEVILRCVPISNHLYFYWYRQILGQKVEFLVSFYNNEISEKSEIFDDQFSVERPDGSNFTLKIRSTKLEDSAMYFCASRGEVNQPQHFGDGTRLSIL.

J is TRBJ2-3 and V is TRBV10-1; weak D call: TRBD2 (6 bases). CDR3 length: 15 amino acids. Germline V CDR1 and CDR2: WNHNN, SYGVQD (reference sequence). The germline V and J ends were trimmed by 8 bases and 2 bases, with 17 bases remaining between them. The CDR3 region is CASLIGLKITDTQYF. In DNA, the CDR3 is TGCGCCAGCCTTATCGGACTAAAAATCACAGATACGCAGTATTTT.

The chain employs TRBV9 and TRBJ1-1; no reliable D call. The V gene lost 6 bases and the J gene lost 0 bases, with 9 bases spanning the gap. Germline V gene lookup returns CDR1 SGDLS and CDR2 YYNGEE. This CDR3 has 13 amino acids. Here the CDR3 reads CASKSDMNTEAFF. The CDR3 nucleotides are TGTGCCAGCAAATCAGACATGAACACTGAAGCTTTCTTT.

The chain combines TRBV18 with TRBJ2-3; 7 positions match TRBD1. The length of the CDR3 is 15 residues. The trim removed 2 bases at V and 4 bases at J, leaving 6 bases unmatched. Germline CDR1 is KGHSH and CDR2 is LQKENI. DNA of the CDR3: TGTGCCAGCTCACCATCCAGGGGGTTCGCAGATACGCAGTATTTT. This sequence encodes CASSPSRGFADTQYF.

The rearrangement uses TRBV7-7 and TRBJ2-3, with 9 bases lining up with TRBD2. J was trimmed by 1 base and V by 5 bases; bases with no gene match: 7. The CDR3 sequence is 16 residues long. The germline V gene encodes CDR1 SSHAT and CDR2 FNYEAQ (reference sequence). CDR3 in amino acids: CASSPTRTSGTDTQYF. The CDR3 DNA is TGTGCCAGCAGCCCGACTCGGACTAGCGGCACAGATACGCAGTATTTT.

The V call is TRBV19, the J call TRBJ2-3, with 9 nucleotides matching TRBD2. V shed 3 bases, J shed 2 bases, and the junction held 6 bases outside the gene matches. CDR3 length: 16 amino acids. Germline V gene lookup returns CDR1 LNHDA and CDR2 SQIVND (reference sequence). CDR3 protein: CASSMLTSGNTDTQYF. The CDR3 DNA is TGTGCCAGTAGTATGTTGACTAGCGGCAACACAGATACGCAGTATTTT.

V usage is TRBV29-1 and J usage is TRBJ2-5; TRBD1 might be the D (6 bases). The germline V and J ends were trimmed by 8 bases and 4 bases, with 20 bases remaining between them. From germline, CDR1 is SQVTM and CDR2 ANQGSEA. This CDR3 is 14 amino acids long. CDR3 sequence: CSFERPIRGETQYF. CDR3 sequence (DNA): TGCAGCTTCGAGAGACCTATCAGGGGAGAGACCCAGTACTTC.

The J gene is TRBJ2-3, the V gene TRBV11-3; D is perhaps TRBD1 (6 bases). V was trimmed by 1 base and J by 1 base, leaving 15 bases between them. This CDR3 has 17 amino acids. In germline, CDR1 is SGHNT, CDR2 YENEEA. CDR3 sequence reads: CASSLGRPGQRTDTQYF. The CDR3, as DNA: TGTGCCAGCAGCTTAGGAAGACCGGGACAACGCACAGATACGCAGTATTTT.

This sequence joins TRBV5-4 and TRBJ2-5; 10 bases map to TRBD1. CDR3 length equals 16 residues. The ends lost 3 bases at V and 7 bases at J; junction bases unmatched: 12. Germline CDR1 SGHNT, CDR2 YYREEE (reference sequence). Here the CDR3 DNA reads TGTGCCAGCAGCTCTTCCGGGACAGGGGAGGGAGCGACCCAGTACTTC. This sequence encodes CASSSSGTGEGATQYF.

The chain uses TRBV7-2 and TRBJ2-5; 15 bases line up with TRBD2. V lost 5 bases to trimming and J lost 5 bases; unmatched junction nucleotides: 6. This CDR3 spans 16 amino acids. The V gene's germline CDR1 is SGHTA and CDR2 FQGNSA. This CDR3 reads CASSTSGTSGRETQYF. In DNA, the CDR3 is TGTGCCAGCAGCACGTCCGGGACTAGCGGGAGGGAGACCCAGTACTTC. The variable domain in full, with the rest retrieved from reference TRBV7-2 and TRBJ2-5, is GAGVSQSPSNKVTEKGKDVELRCDPISGHTALYWYRQSLGQGLEFLIYFQGNSAPDKSGLPSDRFSAERTGGSVSTLTIQRTQQEDSAVYLCASSTSGTSGRETQYFGPGTRLLVL.

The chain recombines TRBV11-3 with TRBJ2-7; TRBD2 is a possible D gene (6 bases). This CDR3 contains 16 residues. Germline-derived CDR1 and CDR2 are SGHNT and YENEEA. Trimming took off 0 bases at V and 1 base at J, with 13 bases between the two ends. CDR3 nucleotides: TGTGCCAGCAGCTTAGATCCGGGACTCTCTTCCTACGAGCAGTACTTC. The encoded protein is CASSLDPGLSSYEQYF.

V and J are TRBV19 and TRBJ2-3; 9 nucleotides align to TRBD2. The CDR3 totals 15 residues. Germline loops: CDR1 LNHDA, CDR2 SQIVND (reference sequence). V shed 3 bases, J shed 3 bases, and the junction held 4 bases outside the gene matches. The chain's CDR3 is CASSIGGGGTDTQYF. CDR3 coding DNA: TGTGCCAGTAGTATCGGCGGGGGGGGAACAGATACGCAGTATTTT. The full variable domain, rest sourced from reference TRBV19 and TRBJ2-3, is DGGITQSPKYLFRKEGQNVTLSCEQNLNHDAMYWYRQDPGQGLRLIYYSQIVNDFQKGDIAEGYSVSREKKESFPLTVTSAQKNPTAFYLCASSIGGGGTDTQYFGPGTRLTVL.

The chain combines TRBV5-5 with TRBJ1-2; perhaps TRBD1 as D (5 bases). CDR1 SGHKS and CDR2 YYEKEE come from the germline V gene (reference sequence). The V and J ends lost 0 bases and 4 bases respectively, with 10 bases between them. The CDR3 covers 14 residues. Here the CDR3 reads CASSLARDSYGYTF. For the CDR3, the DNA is TGTGCCAGCAGCTTGGCCAGGGACTCCTATGGCTACACCTTC.

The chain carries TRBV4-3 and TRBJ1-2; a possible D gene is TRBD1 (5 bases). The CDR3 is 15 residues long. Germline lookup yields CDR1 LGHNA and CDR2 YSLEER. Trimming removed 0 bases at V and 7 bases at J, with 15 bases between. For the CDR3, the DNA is TGCGCCAGCAGCCAAGAAGTATCCGGGACTTTTGGCTACACCTTC. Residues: CASSQEVSGTFGYTF.

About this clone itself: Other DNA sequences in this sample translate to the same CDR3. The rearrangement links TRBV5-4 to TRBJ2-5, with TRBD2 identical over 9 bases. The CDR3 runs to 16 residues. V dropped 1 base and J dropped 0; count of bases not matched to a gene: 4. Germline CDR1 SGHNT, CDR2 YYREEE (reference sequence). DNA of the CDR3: TGTGCCAGCAGCTTGTTAGCGGGAGAAGACCAAGAGACCCAGTACTTC. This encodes CASSLLAGEDQETQYF.

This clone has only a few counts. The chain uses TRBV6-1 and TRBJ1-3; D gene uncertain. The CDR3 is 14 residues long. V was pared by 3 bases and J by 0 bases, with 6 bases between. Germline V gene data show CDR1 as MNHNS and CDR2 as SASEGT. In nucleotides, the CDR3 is TGTGCCAGCAGTGATAAGAGCTCTGGAAACACCATATATTTT. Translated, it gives CASSDKSSGNTIYF.

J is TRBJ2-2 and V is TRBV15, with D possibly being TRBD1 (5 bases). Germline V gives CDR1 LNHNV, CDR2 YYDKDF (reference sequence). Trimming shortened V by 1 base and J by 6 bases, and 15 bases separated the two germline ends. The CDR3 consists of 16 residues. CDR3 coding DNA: TGTGCCACCAGCAGAGGACTCAGGGAAGAGGCCGGGGAGCTGTTTTTT. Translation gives CATSRGLREEAGELFF.

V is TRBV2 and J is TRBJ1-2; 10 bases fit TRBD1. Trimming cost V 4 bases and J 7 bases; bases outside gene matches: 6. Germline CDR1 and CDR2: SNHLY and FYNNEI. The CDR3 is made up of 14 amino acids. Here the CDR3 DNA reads TGTGCCAGCAGTGTGGGACAGGGGTCGAGTGGCTACACCTTC. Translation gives CASSVGQGSSGYTF.

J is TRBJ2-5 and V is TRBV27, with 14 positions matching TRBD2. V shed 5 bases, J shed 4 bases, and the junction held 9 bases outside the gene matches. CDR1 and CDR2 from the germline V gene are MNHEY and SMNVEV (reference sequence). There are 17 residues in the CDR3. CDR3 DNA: TGTGCCAGCAGTCCTATGGGGACTAGCGGGGGCGCAGAGACCCAGTACTTC. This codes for CASSPMGTSGGAETQYF.